This is a list of T cell receptor beta chains from one sample in a study of cytomegalovirus exposure and HLA in healthy donors. TCRdb's table, derived via immunoSEQ multiplex PCR, lists solely in-frame clones and lacks some. The profile shows roughly 180,000 clones, 84% of them singletons. Sequencing was carried out using PBMCs. Receptors were obtained from a man aged 18 to 30 in good health and CMV-seronegative. CDR3s include the opening cysteine and the closing phenylalanine or tryptophan. Each record gives: D gene, J gene, V gene, clone size, CDR3 DNA, CDR3 protein. The D gene is left open where the match is weak. The listing skips clone size in some rows; elsewhere it reads once, few, many or a size class.

d_call: TRBD2; j_call: TRBJ2-1; v_call: TRBV11-2; clone_size: -; cdr3_nt: TGTGCCAGCAGCTTAGAAAGCGGGAGCTCCTACAATGAGCAGTTCTTC; cdr3_aa: CASSLESGSSYNEQFF
d_call: -; j_call: TRBJ1-2; v_call: TRBV6-4; clone_size: -; cdr3_nt: TGTGCCAGCAGTGACAGCGGACAGCCTAACTATGGCTACACCTTC; cdr3_aa: CASSDSGQPNYGYTF
d_call: -; j_call: TRBJ2-2; v_call: TRBV7-3; clone_size: -; cdr3_nt: TGTGCCAGCAGCTTAACTTCCGGGGGAGGTACCGGGGAGCTGTTTTTT; cdr3_aa: CASSLTSGGGTGELFF
d_call: TRBD2; j_call: TRBJ2-6; v_call: TRBV7-9; clone_size: -; cdr3_nt: TGTTCCAGCAGCCCTGGGGAGGGGACTGGGGCCAACGTCCTGACTTTC; cdr3_aa: CSSSPGEGTGANVLTF
d_call: -; j_call: TRBJ2-1; v_call: TRBV9; clone_size: -; cdr3_nt: TGTGCCAGCAGCGTACGGGGGATGGACAATGAGCAGTTCTTC; cdr3_aa: CASSVRGMDNEQFF
d_call: TRBD1; j_call: TRBJ1-4; v_call: TRBV7-8; clone_size: -; cdr3_nt: TGTGCCAGCAGCCCGGGACAGGGGAAGGGAACTAATGAAAAACTGTTTTTT; cdr3_aa: CASSPGQGKGTNEKLFF
d_call: TRBD1; j_call: TRBJ2-1; v_call: TRBV27; clone_size: few; cdr3_nt: TGTGCCATCTCGGACAGGGGGCACGGTGAGCAGTTCTTC; cdr3_aa: CAISDRGHGEQFF
d_call: -; j_call: TRBJ1-1; v_call: TRBV2; clone_size: -; cdr3_nt: TGTGCCAGCAGTGATCCCCGGAGGGGTCCTGAAGCTTTCTTT; cdr3_aa: CASSDPRRGPEAFF
d_call: -; j_call: TRBJ1-5; v_call: TRBV28; clone_size: -; cdr3_nt: TGTGCCAGCTTCACAACAGGGTCGATTCAGCCCCAGCATTTT; cdr3_aa: CASFTTGSIQPQHF
d_call: -; j_call: TRBJ1-2; v_call: TRBV19; clone_size: -; cdr3_nt: TGTGCCAGTCGACCCCCGCCGGGTGACTATGGCTACACCTTC; cdr3_aa: CASRPPPGDYGYTF
d_call: TRBD2; j_call: TRBJ2-7; v_call: TRBV6-6; clone_size: -; cdr3_nt: TGTGCCAGCAGTTACCAAGGGACTAGCGGCTCCTACGAGCAGTACTTC; cdr3_aa: CASSYQGTSGSYEQYF
d_call: -; j_call: TRBJ2-5; v_call: TRBV6-5; clone_size: -; cdr3_nt: TGTGCCAGCAGTTCAGGACAAGGGGAGACCCAGTACTTC; cdr3_aa: CASSSGQGETQYF
d_call: -; j_call: TRBJ2-7; v_call: TRBV7-6; clone_size: -; cdr3_nt: TGTGCCAGCAGCTTCGGAGGAATCAGGCACGAGCAGTACTTC; cdr3_aa: CASSFGGIRHEQYF
d_call: -; j_call: TRBJ1-1; v_call: TRBV15; clone_size: once; cdr3_nt: TGTGCCACCAGGCCGGGACACCTGAACACTGAAGCTTTCTTT; cdr3_aa: CATRPGHLNTEAFF
d_call: -; j_call: TRBJ1-1; v_call: TRBV28; clone_size: few; cdr3_nt: TGTGCCACCCGCTCCCAGGGGCGGAACACTGAAGCTTTCTTT; cdr3_aa: CATRSQGRNTEAFF
d_call: -; j_call: TRBJ2-3; v_call: TRBV7-3; clone_size: -; cdr3_nt: TGTGCCAGCAGCGGTGAGACAGTCACCCCCGATACGCAGTATTTT; cdr3_aa: CASSGETVTPDTQYF
d_call: -; j_call: TRBJ2-2; v_call: TRBV18; clone_size: -; cdr3_nt: TGTGCCAGCTCACGTTTTCCGGGAGTTTTCGGCACCGGGGAGCTGTTTTTT; cdr3_aa: CASSRFPGVFGTGELFF
d_call: -; j_call: TRBJ2-6; v_call: TRBV27; clone_size: -; cdr3_nt: TGTGCCAGCAGTTTATCCAGAAGCTCTGGGGCCAACGTCCTGACTTTC; cdr3_aa: CASSLSRSSGANVLTF
d_call: -; j_call: TRBJ1-4; v_call: TRBV15; clone_size: few; cdr3_nt: TGTGCCACCAGCAGAGACCCAAATGAAAAACTGTTTTTT; cdr3_aa: CATSRDPNEKLFF
d_call: -; j_call: TRBJ1-1; v_call: TRBV19; clone_size: -; cdr3_nt: TGTGCCAGTAGTCCTAGTCAGGGGAACACTGAAGCTTTCTTT; cdr3_aa: CASSPSQGNTEAFF
d_call: -; j_call: TRBJ2-1; v_call: TRBV10-2; clone_size: -; cdr3_nt: TGCGCCAGCAAAGTGTCGGGTGAGCAGTTCTTC; cdr3_aa: CASKVSGEQFF
d_call: -; j_call: TRBJ2-7; v_call: TRBV28; clone_size: once; cdr3_nt: TGTGCCAGCAGTTTAAAGGGAGGCCCCTACGAGCAGTACTTC; cdr3_aa: CASSLKGGPYEQYF
d_call: -; j_call: TRBJ1-1; v_call: TRBV5-1; clone_size: few; cdr3_nt: TGCGCCAGCAGCTTGGCTGCAGCCAGGGAAGCTTTCTTT; cdr3_aa: CASSLAAAREAFF